Listed here are 17 T cell receptor beta chains from one sample, sequenced in a study of CD8+ T cells in alopecia areata. Extracted RNA was reverse transcribed into cDNA, the sequencing template. Only in-frame clones appear in the TCRdb table, and some are missing; sequencing was by immunoSEQ multiplex PCR. The table records 200,000 or so clones, 58% of them present only once. Stated treatment: oral pan-JAK inhibitor, 5-10 mg twice daily. The sequencing here drew on CD4+ T cells sorted from blood, taken at week 24, from a patient treated with tofacitinib. Every receptor here comes from a human donor with alopecia areata.

The J gene is TRBJ2-7, the V gene TRBV7-8; 8 positions agree with TRBD1. Germline V gene lookup returns CDR1 SGHVS and CDR2 FQNEAQ. V was pared by 1 base and J by 6 bases, with 5 bases of the junction left unmatched. The CDR3 totals 14 residues. The CDR3, as DNA: TGTGCCAGCAGCTTAGTGGGACAGGCCAGCGAGCAGTACTTC. Its protein is CASSLVGQASEQYF.

Note on this clone: Germline and junction disagree at one end, which may indicate a read error. This sequence joins TRBV29-1 and TRBJ2-3; 8 bases agree with TRBD2. CDR3 length equals 14 residues. The germline V gene encodes CDR1 SQVTM and CDR2 ANQGSEA. The CDR3 reads CSVSAGEVVDTRYF. CDR3 sequence (DNA): TGCAGCGTATCAGCGGGAGAGGTTGTAGATACGCGGTACTTT.

This clone showed up just a few times. The chain recombines TRBV28 with TRBJ2-5, with 12 bases fitting TRBD1. Per the germline V gene, CDR1 is MDHEN and CDR2 is SYDVKM. The CDR3 runs 16 residues. J was trimmed by 5 bases and V by 2 bases; bases with no gene match: 6. CDR3 protein: CASSLLGQGARETQYF. The CDR3 nucleotides are TGTGCCAGCAGTTTACTGGGACAGGGGGCTCGGGAGACCCAGTACTTC.

The chain combines TRBV29-1 with TRBJ1-2; a weak D match, TRBD1 (6 bases). The CDR3 has 14 amino acids. The germline CDR1 and CDR2 sequences are SQVTM and ANQGSEA. V was shortened by 7 bases and J by 4 bases, with 19 bases between the two germline ends. As DNA, the CDR3 is TGCAGCGCCGACAGGCAAACCGGGACCTATGGCTACACCTTC. Translated: CSADRQTGTYGYTF.

The chain combines TRBV5-1 with TRBJ1-1; 8 positions agree with TRBD1. Germline lookup yields CDR1 SGHRS and CDR2 YFSETQ. The ends lost 0 bases at V and 1 base at J; junction bases unmatched: 2. This CDR3 has 15 residues. This CDR3 reads CASSLADRGNTEAFF. The CDR3 DNA reads as TGCGCCAGCAGCTTGGCCGACAGGGGGAACACTGAAGCTTTCTTT.

There are a few counts of this clone. V gene TRBV7-2 combines with J gene TRBJ2-2, with a tentative D call TRBD2 (5 bases). The V gene's germline CDR1 is SGHTA and CDR2 FQGNSA. This CDR3 has 14 amino acids. Trimming shortened V by 1 base and J by 7 bases, and 10 bases separated the two germline ends. In DNA form, the CDR3 reads TGTGCCAGCAGCTTAGGAGGGTTGTACGGGGAGCTGTTTTTT. Its protein product is CASSLGGLYGELFF.

In nucleotides, the CDR3 is TGTGCCAGCAGCGGCGTGAGCGGGGGTACAGATACGCAGTATTTT. Amino acid sequence: CASSGVSGGTDTQYF. V is TRBV7-2 and J is TRBJ2-3; the match to TRBD2 covers 8 bases. The CDR3 is 15 residues long. The germline V gene has CDR1 SGHTA and CDR2 FQGNSA. V was clipped by 5 bases and J by 3 bases; unmatched bases: 7.

This chain connects TRBV5-1 to TRBJ2-3; 8 bases map to TRBD2. Germline V gives CDR1 SGHRS, CDR2 YFSETQ. V lost 5 bases and J lost 2; bases outside the gene matches: 4. This CDR3 spans 14 amino acids. In DNA form, the CDR3 reads TGCGCCAGCAGTCCGACTAGCGTCACAGATACGCAGTATTTT. Translated: CASSPTSVTDTQYF.

There are a few counts of this clone. The V gene is TRBV7-2, the J gene TRBJ1-5; 10 nucleotides agree with TRBD1. The CDR3 totals 15 residues. J lost 3 bases, V lost 5 bases, and 4 bases had no gene match. CDR1 SGHTA and CDR2 FQGNSA come from the germline V gene. For the CDR3, the DNA is TGTGCCAGCAGCGAGACAGGGGGCAACAATCAGCCCCAGCATTTT. Its translation: CASSETGGNNQPQHF.

The V call is TRBV18, the J call TRBJ2-5; possible D gene TRBD2, 5 bases. Per the germline V gene, CDR1 is KGHSH and CDR2 is LQKENI. This CDR3 is built from 18 residues. V lost 3 bases, J lost 3 bases, and 23 bases lay in between. In DNA, the CDR3 is TGTGCCAGCTCACCCTTTACCATGGACCAAACGGGGAAAGAGACCCAGTACTTC. Protein: CASSPFTMDQTGKETQYF. Together with reference TRBV18 and TRBJ2-5, the CDR3 gives the full variable domain: NAGVMQNPRHLVRRRGQEARLRCSPMKGHSHVYWYRQLPEEGLKFMVYLQKENIIDESGMPKERFSAEFPKEGPSILRIQQVVRGDSAAYFCASSPFTMDQTGKETQYFGPGTRLLVL.

This clone was counted at least ten times. V gene TRBV5-4 combines with J gene TRBJ1-6, with 8 positions matching TRBD1. V lost 4 bases to trimming and J lost 2 bases; unmatched junction nucleotides: 2. The germline gives CDR1 SGHNT, CDR2 YYREEE (reference sequence). The CDR3 sequence is 15 residues long. CDR3 bases: TGTGCCAGCAGCCCGGACAGGGCCTATAATTCACCCCTCCACTTT. Translated, it gives CASSPDRAYNSPLHF.

The chain uses TRBV5-1 and TRBJ2-1; 11 bases fit TRBD2. From germline, CDR1 is SGHRS and CDR2 YFSETQ. The V gene end was trimmed by 4 bases and the J gene end by 5 bases; junction bases not matched to a gene: 5. This CDR3 has 15 amino acids. The CDR3 sequence is CASSAGLAGNNEQFF. Written as DNA, the CDR3 is TGCGCCAGCAGCGCCGGACTAGCGGGTAACAATGAGCAGTTCTTC.

The gene calls are TRBV6-5 and TRBJ2-2; weak D call: TRBD1 (5 bases). Trimming removed 0 bases from V and 2 bases from J, with 7 bases in between. Germline V gene lookup returns CDR1 MNHEY and CDR2 SVGAGI. There are 15 residues in the CDR3. The CDR3 is CASSYSTVNTGELFF. The CDR3 DNA is TGTGCCAGCAGTTACTCGACAGTTAACACCGGGGAGCTGTTTTTT.

The rearrangement joins TRBV29-1 to TRBJ1-2; 7 bases line up with TRBD1. Looked up from germline, CDR1 is SQVTM and CDR2 is ANQGSEA. The CDR3 extends over 11 amino acids. Trimming at V came to 6 bases and at J to 7 bases, leaving 5 bases not matched to a gene. CDR3 sequence (DNA): TGCAGCGTGACAGGGTTGGGTGGCTACACCTTC. This codes for CSVTGLGGYTF.

This clone was seen only a few times. The rearrangement links TRBV6-6 to TRBJ1-5; 8 nucleotides match TRBD1. The germline V gene encodes CDR1 MNHNY and CDR2 SVGAGI (reference sequence). The CDR3 contains 15 residues. V shed 6 bases, J shed 3 bases, and the junction held 7 bases outside the gene matches. The CDR3 is CASSQGQANNQPQHF. The CDR3 region has the DNA TGTGCCAGCAGCCAGGGACAGGCCAACAATCAGCCCCAGCATTTT.

The chain uses TRBV29-1 and TRBJ2-1; D not resolved. The germline gives CDR1 SQVTM, CDR2 ANQGSEA. Trimming removed 2 bases from V and 10 bases from J, with 3 bases in between. This CDR3 region has 9 residues. This CDR3 is CSVESEQFF. The DNA for the CDR3 is TGCAGCGTTGAATCCGAGCAGTTCTTC.

V and J are TRBV6-5 and TRBJ1-2; D may be TRBD1 (5 bases). Trimming cost V 6 bases and J 3 bases, with 8 bases left between them. The V gene's germline CDR1 is MNHEY and CDR2 SVGAGI. The CDR3 has 12 amino acids. The CDR3 is CASSLGDYGYTF. The CDR3 region has the DNA TGTGCCAGCAGCCTGGGGGACTATGGCTACACCTTC.